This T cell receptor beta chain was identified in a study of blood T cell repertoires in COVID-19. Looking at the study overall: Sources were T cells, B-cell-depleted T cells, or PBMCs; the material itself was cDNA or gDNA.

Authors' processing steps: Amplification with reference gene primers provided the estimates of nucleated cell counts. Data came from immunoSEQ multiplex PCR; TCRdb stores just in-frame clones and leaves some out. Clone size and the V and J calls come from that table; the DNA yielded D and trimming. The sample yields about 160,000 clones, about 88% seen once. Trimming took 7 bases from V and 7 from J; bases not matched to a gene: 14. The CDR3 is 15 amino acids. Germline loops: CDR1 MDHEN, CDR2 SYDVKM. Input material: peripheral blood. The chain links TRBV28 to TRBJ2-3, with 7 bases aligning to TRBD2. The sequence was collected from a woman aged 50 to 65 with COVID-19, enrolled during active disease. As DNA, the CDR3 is TGTGCCAGCATCCCAGCGGGGTTTTTCGGGAATACGCAGTATTTT. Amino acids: CASIPAGFFGNTQYF. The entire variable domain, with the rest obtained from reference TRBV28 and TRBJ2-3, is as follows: DVKVTQSSRYLVKRTGEKVFLECVQDMDHENMFWYRQDPGLGLRLIYFSYDVKMKEKGDIPEGYSVSREKKERFSLILESASTNQTSMYLCASIPAGFFGNTQYFGPGTRLTVL.